This is a list of T cell receptor beta chains from one sample in a study of breast tumors, draining lymph nodes, adjacent tissues. Via MiXCR, TCRdb re-called the multiplex PCR reads, giving one row per CDR3 protein. The table shows 85,000 to 130,000 distinct CDR3 sequences, with more than 25% occurring only once. Input material: axillary lymph node tissue. These receptor sequences come from a female donor with breast cancer. Some clones in this sample may be carry-over from other donors' samples. Each CDR3 is given without its conserved first and last residue.

TRBV9 ASSDTSGSYEQY
TRBV7-2 ASSNTGGADTIY
TRBV7-2 ASSLQPRGPYGYP
TRBV6-5 ASSYQGATTYEQY
TRBV7-8 ASLGGLSIYEQY
TRBV5-1 ASRDGSTDTQY
TRBV27 ASTPGHPSYEQY
TRBV20-1 SAPPAGGRETQY
TRBV2 ASSEGVQPNSPLH
TRBV28 ASRTGGAGYNEQF
TRBV11-2 ASSLGLAGGYGYT
TRBV7-6 ASNSGTDPYQETQY
TRBV5-1 ASSSRGTISTDTQY
TRBV20-1 SAAGRGYT
TRBV18 ASSPRDRGHEQY
TRBV19 ASKTGDSYNEQF
TRBV19 ASSMGRAGYT
TRBV2 ASSPDRAVGELF
TRBV9 VSSEPKQGGIQY
TRBV19 ASSMGLAGGTDTQY
TRBV2 ASAGLGGGYNEQF
TRBV12-3/TRBV12-4 ASSTGTSYNEQF
TRBV12-3/TRBV12-4 ASRQTGLQNSPLH
TRBV20-1 SARQGGVNTEAF
TRBV6-2/TRBV6-3 ASRKGDIQY
TRBV6-5 ASSKQWTGRNYGYT
TRBV19 ASSITGSLF
TRBV7-2 ASSQTWDEQY
TRBV5-6 ASSLPPGLAGGLWYNEQF
TRBV28 ASSFSLPRGEIHNEQF
TRBV7-2 ASSLAGRGQQETQY
TRBV12-3/TRBV12-4 ASSRGSGGETQY
TRBV29-1 SLEWGISGYT
TRBV2 ASGINYGYT
TRBV6-6 ASRTSNTGELF
TRBV12-5 ASGSWSTDTQY
TRBV10-2 ASRGLAGPDHEQF
TRBV7-9 ASSLDRSPKETQY
TRBV7-9 ASSRQPRDRGRSPHH
TRBV20-1 SARDPRTDYYEQY
TRBV5-5 ASSSTTGSTGNTIY
TRBV6-1 ASSPGLATYNEQF
TRBV5-6 ASSFRQGYSPLH